The T cell receptor (beta chain) described here comes from a study of T cell repertoires in cytomegalovirus infection. The CDR3 extends over 15 amino acids. Germline V gene data show CDR1 as MGHRA and CDR2 as YSYEKL. V dropped 0 bases and J dropped 1 base, with 9 bases sitting between them. Findings of the study overall: The ex vivo response showed dominance by HLA-C-restricted CMV-specific TCR beta clonotypes.

Turning to this clonotype: Its antigen is still unknown.

TCRdb re-called the reads with MiXCR, one entry per CDR3 protein. The data show about 770,000 distinct CDR3 sequences, with almost 30% seen just once and approximately 14% held by the top ten. The receptor's source is a human donor in good health (CMV status not recorded). Some clones in this sample may be carry-over from other donors' samples. The sample in question was cultured CD8+ T cells from PBMCs, obtained from culture after CMV antigen stimulation. The chain uses TRBV4-1 and TRBJ1-1; D gene unclear. The CDR3 DNA reads as TGCGCCAGCAGCCAAGATGGCAGCCGGAACACTGAAGCTTTCTTT. It encodes CASSQDGSRNTEAFF.